This is a list of T cell receptor beta chains from one sample in a study of PD-1 blockade in mismatch repair-deficient tumors. Clones were read by immunoSEQ multiplex PCR, and TCRdb kept only the in-frame ones, dropping some. The sample records about 9,800 clones, approximately 83% being singletons. Antigens for these TCRs are unknown. Specimen: cells cultured in vitro, collected from a patient treated with pembrolizumab. These receptors were taken from an adult with mismatch repair-deficient cancer. The CDR3 runs from the conserved cysteine through the conserved F or W. D genes are given only for firm matches. Rows give clone size only sometimes, using once, few, many, or a class for an expanded clone.

v_gene	d_gene	j_gene	abundance	CDR3aa	CDR3nt
TRBV2	TRBD2	TRBJ2-2	.	CASNDITSDLNTGELFF	TGTGCCAGCAATGACATAACTAGCGACTTGAACACCGGGGAGCTGTTTTTT
TRBV6-4	.	TRBJ1-2	.	CASRRGDGYGYTF	TGTGCCAGCAGGCGGGGGGATGGCTATGGCTACACCTTC
TRBV5-6	.	TRBJ1-1	.	CASSFDAMNTEAFF	TGTGCCAGCAGCTTCGACGCTATGAACACTGAAGCTTTCTTT
TRBV28	.	TRBJ2-7	.	CASSTWGLAYAYEQYF	TGTGCCAGCAGCACTTGGGGCCTAGCGTATGCCTACGAGCAGTACTTC
TRBV27	.	TRBJ2-1	.	CASRRGEDNEQFF	TGTGCCAGCAGGAGGGGTGAAGACAATGAGCAGTTCTTC
TRBV5-1	.	TRBJ1-5	.	CASSIGTGNQPQHF	TGCGCCAGCAGCATAGGAACAGGGAATCAGCCCCAGCATTTT
TRBV2	.	TRBJ2-5	.	CASRGAYSPQETQYF	TGTGCCAGCCGGGGGGCCTATTCCCCCCAAGAGACCCAGTACTTC
TRBV27	.	TRBJ2-1	once	CASSLFPGWAGRYNEQFF	TGTGCCAGCAGTTTATTTCCGGGGTGGGCGGGTAGATACAATGAGCAGTTCTTC
TRBV28	.	TRBJ2-6	.	CASSLSSGANVLTF	TGTGCCAGCAGTTTAAGCTCTGGGGCCAACGTCCTGACTTTC
TRBV14	TRBD1	TRBJ1-1	.	CASGSGGLSEAFF	TGTGCCAGCGGTTCAGGGGGTCTCTCGGAAGCTTTCTTT
TRBV30	.	TRBJ2-5	.	CAWSRRAVRETQYF	TGTGCCTGGAGTAGACGGGCAGTCCGGGAGACCCAGTACTTC
TRBV5-1	TRBD2	TRBJ2-5	once	CASSLSPPTGSGRTMRETQYF	TGCGCCAGCAGCTTGAGCCCACCAACGGGTAGCGGGAGGACTATGAGAGAGACCCAGTACTTC
TRBV5-1	.	TRBJ1-1	once	CASSLFQDQNLNTEAFF	TGCGCCAGCAGCTTGTTTCAGGATCAGAATTTGAACACTGAAGCTTTCTTT
TRBV19	.	TRBJ1-6	.	CASSTGQYYSPLHF	TGTGCCAGTAGTACTGGACAGTATTATTCACCCCTCCACTTT
TRBV4-2	.	TRBJ2-3	.	CASSQELEDADTQYF	TGTGCCAGCAGCCAAGAACTCGAAGACGCAGATACGCAGTATTTT
TRBV7-9	TRBD1	TRBJ1-1	.	CASSLGEDRGGAFF	TGTGCCAGCAGCTTAGGGGAAGACAGGGGTGGAGCTTTCTTT
TRBV7-3	TRBD2	TRBJ2-1	.	CASSLAGGQNEQFF	TGTGCCAGCAGCCTAGCGGGAGGGCAAAATGAGCAGTTCTTC
TRBV25-1	.	TRBJ2-2	.	CASSESTANTGELFF	TGTGCCAGCAGTGAATCAACCGCGAACACCGGGGAGCTGTTTTTT
TRBV7-6	.	TRBJ2-7	.	CASSPLGPSYEQYF	TGTGCCAGCAGCCCCCTAGGGCCCAGCTACGAGCAGTACTTC
TRBV7-3	.	TRBJ2-1	.	CASSLTDDSYNEQFF	TGTGCCAGCAGCTTAACTGACGACTCCTACAATGAGCAGTTCTTC
TRBV4-1	.	TRBJ2-7	.	CASSQGREGRSYF	TGCGCCAGCAGCCAAGGGAGGGAAGGTAGATCATACTTC
TRBV28	TRBD1	TRBJ1-5	.	CASSFGQVYQPQHF	TGTGCCAGCAGTTTCGGACAGGTCTATCAGCCCCAGCATTTT
TRBV2	TRBD1	TRBJ1-2	.	CASSLGRGRDYGYTF	TGTGCCAGCAGTCTCGGCAGGGGGCGAGACTATGGCTACACCTTC
TRBV6-6	TRBD1	TRBJ1-5	.	CASRYTGGGQPQHF	TGTGCCAGCAGGTACACAGGGGGCGGTCAGCCCCAGCATTTT
TRBV10-3	TRBD1	TRBJ1-5	large	CATGTGDPNQPQHF	TGTGCCACCGGGACAGGGGACCCCAATCAGCCCCAGCATTTT
TRBV27	.	TRBJ2-5	.	CASSYGPVETQYF	TGTGCCAGCAGTTATGGACCCGTGGAGACCCAGTACTTC
TRBV28	.	TRBJ1-2	.	CASSHRHLRQYGYTF	TGTGCCAGCAGCCACAGACATCTTCGGCAGTATGGCTACACCTTC
TRBV27	TRBD2	TRBJ2-7	.	CASTTLAGGSYEQYF	TGTGCCAGCACAACACTAGCGGGAGGCTCCTACGAGCAGTACTTC
TRBV5-5	.	TRBJ1-5	.	CASSLERQAGQPQHF	TGTGCCAGCAGCTTGGAACGACAGGCAGGCCAGCCCCAGCATTTT
TRBV10-1	.	TRBJ1-3	.	CAGLKSGNTIYF	TGCGCCGGGCTAAAATCTGGAAACACCATATATTTT
TRBV21-1	.	TRBJ2-7	.	CASSKGGPAYEQYF	TGTGCCAGCAGCAAGGGCGGGCCAGCCTACGAGCAGTACTTC
TRBV18	TRBD2	TRBJ2-2	.	CASSQGLAGGSTGELFF	TGTGCCAGCTCACAAGGACTAGCGGGAGGGAGCACCGGGGAGCTGTTTTTT
TRBV19	TRBD2	TRBJ2-3	.	CASSPGTSGASTDTQYF	TGTGCCAGTAGTCCTGGGACTAGCGGGGCGAGCACAGATACGCAGTATTTT
TRBV28	.	TRBJ2-2	.	CASSFWTGELFF	TGTGCCAGCAGTTTTTGGACCGGGGAGCTGTTTTTT
TRBV5-6	TRBD2	TRBJ2-7	.	CASSPSSGSYEQYF	TGTGCCAGCAGCCCCTCTAGCGGGAGCTACGAGCAGTACTTC
TRBV18	.	TRBJ2-5	.	CASSPDRETQYF	TGTGCCAGCTCACCAGACCGCGAGACCCAGTACTTC
TRBV5-1	.	TRBJ2-1	.	CASSLDGRSSYNEQFF	TGCGCCAGCAGCTTGGACGGGCGGAGCTCCTACAATGAGCAGTTCTTC
TRBV18	.	TRBJ2-1	few	CASSPMVSYNEQFF	TGTGCCAGCTCACCGATGGTATCCTACAATGAGCAGTTCTTC
TRBV18	.	TRBJ1-5	.	CASSPQQGWDQPQHF	TGTGCCAGCTCACCACAACAGGGTTGGGATCAGCCCCAGCATTTT
TRBV18	.	TRBJ2-2	.	CASSLMENGELFF	TGTGCCAGCTCACTTATGGAGAACGGGGAGCTGTTTTTT
TRBV6-1	TRBD1	TRBJ1-1	.	CASLDRGAGNTEAFF	TGTGCCAGCTTAGACAGGGGCGCCGGGAACACTGAAGCTTTCTTT
TRBV15	TRBD1	TRBJ2-3	.	CATSRAEDRVGMAQYF	TGTGCCACCAGCAGAGCAGAGGACAGGGTTGGGATGGCGCAGTATTTT
TRBV6-1	TRBD1	TRBJ1-2	.	CASSGGSTGGGYTF	TGTGCCAGCAGTGGGGGGTCGACAGGGGGAGGCTACACCTTC
TRBV13	TRBD2	TRBJ2-5	.	CASSLVLAGEETQYF	TGTGCCAGCAGCTTAGTGCTAGCGGGAGAAGAGACCCAGTACTTC